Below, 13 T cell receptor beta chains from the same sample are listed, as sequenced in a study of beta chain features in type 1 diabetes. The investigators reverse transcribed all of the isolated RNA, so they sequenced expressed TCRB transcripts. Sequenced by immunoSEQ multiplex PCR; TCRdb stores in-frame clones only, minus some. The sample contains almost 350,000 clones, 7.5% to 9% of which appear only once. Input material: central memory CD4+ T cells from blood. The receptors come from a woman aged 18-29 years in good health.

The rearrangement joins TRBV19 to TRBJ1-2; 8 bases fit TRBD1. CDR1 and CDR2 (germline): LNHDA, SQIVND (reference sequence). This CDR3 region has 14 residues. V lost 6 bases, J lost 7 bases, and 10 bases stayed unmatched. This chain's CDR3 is CASSARQGAIGYTF. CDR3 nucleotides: TGTGCCAGTAGCGCCCGCCAGGGGGCGATTGGCTACACCTTC.

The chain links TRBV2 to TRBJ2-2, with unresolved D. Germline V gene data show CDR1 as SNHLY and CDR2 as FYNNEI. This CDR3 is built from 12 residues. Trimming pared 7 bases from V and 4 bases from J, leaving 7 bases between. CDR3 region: CASMPVTGELFF. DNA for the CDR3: TGTGCCAGCATGCCGGTCACCGGGGAGCTGTTTTTT.

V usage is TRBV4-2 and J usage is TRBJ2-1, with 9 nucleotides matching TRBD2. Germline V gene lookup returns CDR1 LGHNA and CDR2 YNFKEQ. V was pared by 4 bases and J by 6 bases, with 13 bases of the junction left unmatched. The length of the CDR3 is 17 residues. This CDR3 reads CASSPRLAGELGNEQFF. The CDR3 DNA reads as TGTGCCAGCAGCCCGCGATTAGCGGGAGAACTTGGCAATGAGCAGTTCTTC.

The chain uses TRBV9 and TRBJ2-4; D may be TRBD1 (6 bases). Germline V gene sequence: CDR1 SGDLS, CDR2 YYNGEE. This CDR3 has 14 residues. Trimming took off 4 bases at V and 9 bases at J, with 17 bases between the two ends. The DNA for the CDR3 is TGTGCCAGCAGCTCCACAGGGAATGAGGGCATTCAGTACTTC. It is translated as CASSSTGNEGIQYF.

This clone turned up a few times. The CDR3 protein is CASRPTGVGQETQYF. The CDR3 nucleotides are TGTGCCAGCAGACCGACAGGGGTGGGGCAAGAGACCCAGTACTTC. V usage is TRBV7-2 and J usage is TRBJ2-5, with 8 nucleotides matching TRBD1. CDR3 length: 15 residues. V gave up 6 bases and J gave up 2 bases; unmatched junction bases: 8. Germline CDR1 and CDR2: SGHTA and FQGNSA.

The CDR3 sequence: CASSRAGQETQYF. The CDR3 bases are TGTGCCAGCAGTAGAGCTGGCCAAGAGACCCAGTACTTC. This sequence joins TRBV6-5 and TRBJ2-5; no definite D call. Per the germline V gene, CDR1 is MNHEY and CDR2 is SVGAGI. The CDR3 consists of 13 residues. The V gene lost 5 bases and the J gene lost 1 base, with 8 bases spanning the gap.

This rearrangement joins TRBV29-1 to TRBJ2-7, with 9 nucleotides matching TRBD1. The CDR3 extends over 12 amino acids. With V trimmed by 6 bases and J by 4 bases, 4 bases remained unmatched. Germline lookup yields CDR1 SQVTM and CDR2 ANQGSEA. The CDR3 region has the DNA TGCAGCGTAGGGACAGGGAAATACGAGCAGTACTTC. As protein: CSVGTGKYEQYF.

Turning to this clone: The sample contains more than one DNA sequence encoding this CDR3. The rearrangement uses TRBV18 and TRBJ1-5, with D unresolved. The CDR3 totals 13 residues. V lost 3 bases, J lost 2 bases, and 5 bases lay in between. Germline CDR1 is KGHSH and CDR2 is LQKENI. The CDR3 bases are TGTGCCAGCTCACCCGCCGGCAATCAGCCCCAGCATTTT. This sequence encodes CASSPAGNQPQHF.

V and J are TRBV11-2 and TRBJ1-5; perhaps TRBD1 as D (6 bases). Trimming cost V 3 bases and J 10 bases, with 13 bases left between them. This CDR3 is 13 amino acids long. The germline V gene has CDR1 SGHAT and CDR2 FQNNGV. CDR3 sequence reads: CASSLSGGGPQHF. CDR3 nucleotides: TGTGCCAGCAGCTTGTCGGGGGGCGGACCCCAGCATTTT.

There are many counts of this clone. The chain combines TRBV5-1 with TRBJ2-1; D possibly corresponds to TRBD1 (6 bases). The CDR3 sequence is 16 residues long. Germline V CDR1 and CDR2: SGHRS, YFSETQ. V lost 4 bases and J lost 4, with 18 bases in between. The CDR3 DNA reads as TGCGCCAGCAGCGTCCCCAGGGGTGGGGAATACAATGAGCAGTTCTTC. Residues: CASSVPRGGEYNEQFF.

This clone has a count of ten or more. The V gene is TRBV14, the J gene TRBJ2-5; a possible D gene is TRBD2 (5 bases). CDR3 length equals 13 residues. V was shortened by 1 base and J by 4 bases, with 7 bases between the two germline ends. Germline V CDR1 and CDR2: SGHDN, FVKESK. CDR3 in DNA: TGTGCCAGCAGCCAAGGGGGAGCAGAGACCCAGTACTTC. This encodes CASSQGGAETQYF. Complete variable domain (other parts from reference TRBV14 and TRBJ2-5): EAGVTQFPSHSVIEKGQTVTLRCDPISGHDNLYWYRRVMGKEIKFLLHFVKESKQDESGMPNNRFLAERTGGTYSTLKVQPAELEDSGVYFCASSQGGAETQYFGPGTRLLVL.

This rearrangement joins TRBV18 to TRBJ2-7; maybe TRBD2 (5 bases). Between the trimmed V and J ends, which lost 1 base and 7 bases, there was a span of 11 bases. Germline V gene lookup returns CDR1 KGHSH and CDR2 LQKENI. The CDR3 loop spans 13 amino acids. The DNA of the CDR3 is TGTGCCAGCTCACCACGGGTCGAGGGAGAGCAGTACTTC. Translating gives CASSPRVEGEQYF.

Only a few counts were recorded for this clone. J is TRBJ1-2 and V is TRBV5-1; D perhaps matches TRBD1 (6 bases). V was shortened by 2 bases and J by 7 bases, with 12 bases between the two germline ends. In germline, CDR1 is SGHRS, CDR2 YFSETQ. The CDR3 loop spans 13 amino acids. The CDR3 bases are TGCGCCAGCAGCTTTCGTACAGGGAGTGGCTACACCTTC. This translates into CASSFRTGSGYTF.